A selection of T cell receptor beta chains follows, all from one sample in a study of long-term antiretroviral therapy in people with HIV. Only in-frame clones appear in the TCRdb table, and some are missing; sequencing was by immunoSEQ multiplex PCR. The data show about 31,000 clones, 70% to 90% seen once. This specimen was unsorted PBMCs, taken 0.8 years before starting antiretroviral therapy. The receptors derive from a man aged 18 to 30 with HIV. The conserved cysteine and the conserved F or W are not part of the CDR3 here. Each record gives: J gene, V gene, D gene, CDR3 protein. D genes are given only for firm matches.

J: TRBJ1-2; V: TRBV6-1; D: NA; CDR3: ASSSTGRNYGYT
J: TRBJ2-3; V: TRBV30; D: NA; CDR3: AWSNPDTQY
J: TRBJ1-1; V: TRBV30; D: NA; CDR3: ASPGGNTEAF
J: TRBJ2-7; V: TRBV7-8; D: NA; CDR3: ASSTNSHTPSYEQY
J: TRBJ2-7; V: TRBV7-2; D: TRBD1; CDR3: ASSPGTGDYEQY
J: TRBJ2-3; V: TRBV5-4; D: NA; CDR3: ASSSEGGHTDTQY
J: TRBJ2-3; V: TRBV5-8; D: NA; CDR3: ASSLVGNTQY
J: TRBJ1-1; V: TRBV7-6; D: NA; CDR3: ASSPGLNTEAF
J: TRBJ2-5; V: TRBV7-9; D: NA; CDR3: ASSLPPKATQY
J: TRBJ1-1; V: TRBV18; D: NA; CDR3: ASSPPGQLNTEAF
J: TRBJ2-7; V: TRBV7-8; D: TRBD2; CDR3: ASSALAVPYEQY
J: TRBJ2-5; V: TRBV11-3; D: NA; CDR3: ASSLAVEETQY
J: TRBJ2-7; V: TRBV5-1; D: TRBD1; CDR3: ASSLRPGTGAYEQY
J: TRBJ1-1; V: TRBV29-1; D: NA; CDR3: SVEVGRTF
J: TRBJ2-1; V: TRBV12-5; D: NA; CDR3: ASGTRRGYNEQF
J: TRBJ1-4; V: TRBV19; D: NA; CDR3: ASSAQQGRNEKLF
J: TRBJ2-3; V: TRBV5-1; D: TRBD1; CDR3: ASSLGTGFDTQY
J: TRBJ2-1; V: TRBV9; D: TRBD2; CDR3: ASGELAGGPNEQF
J: TRBJ2-7; V: TRBV7-9; D: TRBD1; CDR3: ASSPPGQGTYEQY
J: TRBJ2-4; V: TRBV4-1; D: TRBD2; CDR3: ASSRNLAGENIQY
J: TRBJ1-1; V: TRBV4-1; D: NA; CDR3: ASSQEEGGAEAF
J: TRBJ2-1; V: TRBV7-8; D: NA; CDR3: ASLNPYGHEQF
J: TRBJ2-7; V: TRBV4-3; D: TRBD2; CDR3: ASSQTSGSGAYEQY
J: TRBJ2-5; V: TRBV5-1; D: NA; CDR3: ASSLVSGGPAETQY
J: TRBJ2-7; V: TRBV9; D: TRBD2; CDR3: ASSPYGRGHEQY
J: TRBJ2-7; V: TRBV9; D: NA; CDR3: ASSVGGNSYYEQY
J: TRBJ2-4; V: TRBV7-9; D: TRBD1; CDR3: ASTNSGGDRALNIQY
J: TRBJ1-1; V: TRBV14; D: NA; CDR3: ASSQDGNTEAF
J: TRBJ2-1; V: TRBV5-1; D: NA; CDR3: ASSVRGQYNEQF
J: TRBJ2-3; V: TRBV11-2; D: TRBD2; CDR3: ASSLARTSGGFRTDTQY
J: TRBJ2-7; V: TRBV7-2; D: NA; CDR3: ASSLLPGRRSREQY
J: TRBJ1-1; V: TRBV2; D: NA; CDR3: ASKWGGGNTEAF
J: TRBJ2-7; V: TRBV7-2; D: NA; CDR3: ASSASITEDEQY
J: TRBJ1-1; V: TRBV5-4; D: NA; CDR3: ASSLLGLGEAF
J: TRBJ2-3; V: TRBV18; D: NA; CDR3: ASSLDRTDTQY
J: TRBJ2-1; V: TRBV5-1; D: NA; CDR3: ASSLVSASRSYNEQF
J: TRBJ1-5; V: TRBV7-2; D: TRBD1; CDR3: ASSLRTGGQPQH
J: TRBJ2-5; V: TRBV7-2; D: NA; CDR3: ASSLHPVGETQY
J: TRBJ2-7; V: TRBV7-2; D: NA; CDR3: ASSLGHASYEQY
J: TRBJ1-1; V: TRBV6-4; D: NA; CDR3: ASSPFGGGNTEAF